Shown below are 15 T cell receptor beta chains from a single sample sequenced in a study of blood T cell repertoires in COVID-19. Measured with immunoSEQ multiplex PCR; TCRdb has only the in-frame clones, and not every one. The sample shows some 83,000 clones, around 89% of them seen only once. Sequencing was carried out using peripheral blood. These receptors all stem from a man aged 55 to 70 with acute or convalescent COVID-19.

This CDR3 reads CATSEASGVWNEQFF. In DNA form, the CDR3 reads TGTGCCACCAGTGAAGCGAGCGGAGTTTGGAATGAGCAGTTCTTC. The chain is built from TRBV24-1 and TRBJ2-1; D perhaps matches TRBD2 (5 bases). The CDR3 runs 15 residues. Trimming cost V 4 bases and J 7 bases, with 16 bases left between them. Germline CDR1 reads KGHDR; CDR2 reads SFDVKD.

This clone was observed once. V gene TRBV27 combines with J gene TRBJ1-1, with D possibly TRBD1 on 6 matching bases. Germline assignment: CDR1 MNHEY and CDR2 SMNVEV (reference sequence). The length of the CDR3 is 16 residues. The germline V and J ends were trimmed by 4 bases and 4 bases, with 19 bases remaining between them. The CDR3: CASSYRSTGLGTEAFF. The DNA for the CDR3 is TGTGCCAGCAGTTACAGGTCAACAGGGCTCGGCACTGAAGCTTTCTTT.

The chain joins TRBV27 to TRBJ2-2; tentative D call: TRBD1 (6 bases). V was pared by 1 base and J by 1 base, with 7 bases between. The germline CDR1 and CDR2 sequences are MNHEY and SMNVEV (reference sequence). This CDR3 contains 15 residues. The CDR3 DNA is TGTGCCAGCAGTTTATTGACAGGGAACACCGGGGAGCTGTTTTTT. Its translation: CASSLLTGNTGELFF.

The CDR3 DNA follows: TGTGCCAGTAGTATAGGCACCGGGACAGGGGGCTCGGCCGGGGAGCTGTTTTTT. This gives the protein CASSIGTGTGGSAGELFF. V gene TRBV19 combines with J gene TRBJ2-2, with 12 bases lining up with TRBD1. This CDR3 is built from 18 residues. Germline V CDR1 and CDR2: LNHDA, SQIVND (reference sequence). Germline trimming cut 1 base from V and 6 bases from J; bases unmatched to any gene: 9.

This clone occurred a few times. DNA of the CDR3: TGTGCCAGCAGCTTAGGGGGTAGCGGGGCCAATGAGCAGTTCTTC. Encoded protein: CASSLGGSGANEQFF. The genes are TRBV7-9 and TRBJ2-1, with 8 positions matching TRBD2. Trimming took 1 base from V and 6 from J; bases not matched to a gene: 5. The germline V gene encodes CDR1 SEHNR and CDR2 FQNEAQ (reference sequence). This CDR3 has 15 amino acids. The whole variable domain, filled in from reference TRBV7-9 and TRBJ2-1, reads DTGVSQNPRHKITKRGQNVTFRCDPISEHNRLYWYRQTLGQGPEFLTYFQNEAQLEKSRLLSDRFSAERPKGSFSTLEIQRTEQGDSAMYLCASSLGGSGANEQFFGPGTRLTVL.

V is TRBV19 and J is TRBJ2-7; 13 bases agree with TRBD2. J was trimmed by 3 bases and V by 10 bases; bases with no gene match: 9. Germline CDR1 reads LNHDA; CDR2 reads SQIVND (reference sequence). The CDR3 has 15 residues. CDR3 protein: CATGTSGTYFYEQYF. The CDR3 DNA sequence: TGTGCCACCGGGACTAGCGGGACCTATTTCTACGAGCAGTACTTC.

V is TRBV3-1 (or the pseudogene TRBV3-2) and J is TRBJ2-3; 8 bases align to TRBD1. The CDR3 loop spans 13 amino acids. CDR1 and CDR2 from the germline V gene are LGHDT and YNNKEL (reference sequence). V lost 7 bases, J lost 10 bases, and 10 bases stayed unmatched. DNA of the CDR3: TGTGCCAGCATGAGGACAGGGAGAGCGGCGCAGTATTTT. Translation: CASMRTGRAAQYF.

The V gene is TRBV19, the J gene TRBJ1-6; D gene unclear. The germline V and J ends were trimmed by 2 bases and 7 bases, with 9 bases remaining between them. Germline CDR1 is LNHDA and CDR2 is SQIVND (reference sequence). The CDR3 spans 14 residues. CDR3 protein: CASSIQDTNSPLHF. CDR3 in DNA: TGTGCCAGTAGTATACAGGATACCAATTCACCCCTCCACTTT.

The chain links TRBV19 to TRBJ1-5; 7 bases map to TRBD1. The CDR3 covers 14 residues. Looked up from germline, CDR1 is LNHDA and CDR2 is SQIVND (reference sequence). With V trimmed by 4 bases and J by 5 bases, 5 bases remained unmatched. Written as DNA, the CDR3 is TGTGCCAGTAGTAAGACAGGGTATGATCAGCCCCAGCATTTT. It specifies CASSKTGYDQPQHF.

The chain carries TRBV27 and TRBJ2-7, with a tentative D call TRBD2 (7 bases). The CDR3 is 17 residues long. The germline gives CDR1 MNHEY, CDR2 SMNVEV (reference sequence). Trimming stripped 3 bases from V and 7 bases from J, with 25 bases between. CDR3 region: CASSLVDRGRGAREQYF. In DNA form, the CDR3 reads TGTGCCAGCAGTTTGGTGGACCGTGGTCGGGGGGCACGGGAGCAGTACTTC.

The chain recombines TRBV5-1 with TRBJ1-1; D remains ambiguous. The germline V gene has CDR1 SGHRS and CDR2 YFSETQ. Trimming cost V 1 base and J 2 bases, with 12 bases left between them. The CDR3 spans 15 residues. CDR3 sequence reads: CASSLSWAENTEAFF. In DNA, the CDR3 is TGCGCCAGCAGCTTGTCGTGGGCCGAAAACACTGAAGCTTTCTTT.

The chain uses TRBV5-1 and TRBJ2-7, with a weak D call TRBD2 (6 bases). The germline CDR1 and CDR2 sequences are SGHRS and YFSETQ. This CDR3 has 14 residues. The V end lost 0 bases, the J end lost 4 bases, and 11 bases lay between the germline ends. The CDR3 DNA follows: TGCGCCAGCAGCTTGGGGGGGACTGAATACGAGCAGTACTTC. This gives the protein CASSLGGTEYEQYF.

This chain uses TRBV24-1 with TRBJ1-1; D is unresolved. CDR3 length: 13 amino acids. Trimming shortened V by 5 bases and J by 4 bases, and 10 bases separated the two germline ends. Germline CDR1 reads KGHDR; CDR2 reads SFDVKD. The CDR3 here is CATSGTGSTEAFF. CDR3 in DNA: TGTGCCACCAGTGGGACTGGGAGCACTGAAGCTTTCTTT.

The chain combines TRBV12-3 or TRBV12-4 with TRBJ2-7; possibly TRBD1 for D (5 bases). Trimming removed 3 bases at V and 6 bases at J, with 12 bases between. The CDR3 has 13 residues. CDR3 protein: CASSLSREGEQYF. The CDR3 DNA reads as TGTGCCAGCAGTTTGTCCAGGGAAGGCGAGCAGTACTTC.

The gene calls are TRBV3-1 (or the pseudogene TRBV3-2) and TRBJ2-3; TRBD2 agrees at 7 bases. The CDR3 length is 15 residues. Germline CDR1 LGHDT, CDR2 YNNKEL (reference sequence). Unmatched junction bases numbered 9, after V lost 4 bases and J lost 5 bases. The CDR3 nucleotides read TGTGCCAGCAGCCGTATCGGACTAGGTGAAGATACGCAGTATTTT. It codes for CASSRIGLGEDTQYF.